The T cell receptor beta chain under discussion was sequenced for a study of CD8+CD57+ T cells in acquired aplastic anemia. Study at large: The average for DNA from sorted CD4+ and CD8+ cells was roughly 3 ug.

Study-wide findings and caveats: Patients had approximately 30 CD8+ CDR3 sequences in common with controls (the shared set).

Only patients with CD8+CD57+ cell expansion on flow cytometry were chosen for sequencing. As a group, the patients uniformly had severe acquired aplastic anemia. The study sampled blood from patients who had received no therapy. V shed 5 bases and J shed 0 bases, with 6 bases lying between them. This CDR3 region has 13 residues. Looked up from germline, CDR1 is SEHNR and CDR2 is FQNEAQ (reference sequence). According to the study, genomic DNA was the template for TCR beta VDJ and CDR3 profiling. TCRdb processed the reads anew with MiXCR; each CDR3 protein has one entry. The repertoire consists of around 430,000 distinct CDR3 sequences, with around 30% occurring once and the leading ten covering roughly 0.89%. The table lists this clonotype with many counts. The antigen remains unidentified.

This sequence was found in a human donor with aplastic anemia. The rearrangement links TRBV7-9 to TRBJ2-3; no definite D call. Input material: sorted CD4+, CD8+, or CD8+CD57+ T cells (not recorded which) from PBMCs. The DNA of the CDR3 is TGTGCCAGCAGCCCGCCTAGCACAGATACGCAGTATTTT. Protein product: CASSPPSTDTQYF.